This T cell receptor (beta chain) was sequenced during a study of control samples from healthy donors and cancer patients. Sequencing was performed with immunoSEQ multiplex PCR; in TCRdb, only in-frame clones are kept and a portion is missing. The data contain roughly 70,000 clones, approximately 87% of them seen just once; the ten biggest clones take up 25% to 35%. There are 15 residues in the CDR3. With V trimmed by 5 bases and J by 0 bases, 4 bases remained unmatched. Per germline, CDR1 SSHAT and CDR2 FNYEAQ (reference sequence). The chain couples TRBV7-7 to TRBJ1-3; 7 bases are a match to TRBD1. Sequences were obtained from blood. The sequence came from a man aged 45-65 years in good health. The CDR3, as DNA: TGTGCCAGCAGCAGAAGACAGGGCTCTGGAAACACCATATATTTT. Protein sequence: CASSRRQGSGNTIYF. The entire variable domain, with the rest obtained from reference TRBV7-7 and TRBJ1-3, is as follows: GAGVSQSPRYKVTKRGQDVTLRCDPISSHATLYWYQQALGQGPEFLTYFNYEAQPDKSGLPSDRFSAERPEGSISTLTIQRTEQRDSAMYRCASSRRQGSGNTIYFGEGSWLTVV.